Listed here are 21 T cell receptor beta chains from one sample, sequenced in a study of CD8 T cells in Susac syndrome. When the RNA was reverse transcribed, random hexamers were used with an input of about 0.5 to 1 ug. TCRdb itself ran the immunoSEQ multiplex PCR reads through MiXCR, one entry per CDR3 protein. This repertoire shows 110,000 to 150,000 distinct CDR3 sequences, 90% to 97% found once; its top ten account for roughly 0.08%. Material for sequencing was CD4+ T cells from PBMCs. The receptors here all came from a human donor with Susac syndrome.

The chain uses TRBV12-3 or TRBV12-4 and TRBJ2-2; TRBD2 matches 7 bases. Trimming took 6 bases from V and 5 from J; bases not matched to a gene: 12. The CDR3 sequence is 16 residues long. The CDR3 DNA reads TGTGCCAGCAGGCCCCCAGGGCGGGAGATAACCGGGGAGCTGTTTTTT. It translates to CASRPPGREITGELFF.

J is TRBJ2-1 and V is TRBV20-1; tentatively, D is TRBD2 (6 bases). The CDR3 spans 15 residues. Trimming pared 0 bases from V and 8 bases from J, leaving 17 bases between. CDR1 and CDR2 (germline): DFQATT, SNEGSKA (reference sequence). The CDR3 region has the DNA TGCAGTGCTAGAGATCCAAGGGCCCTAGCGTATGAGCAGTTCTTC. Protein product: CSARDPRALAYEQFF.

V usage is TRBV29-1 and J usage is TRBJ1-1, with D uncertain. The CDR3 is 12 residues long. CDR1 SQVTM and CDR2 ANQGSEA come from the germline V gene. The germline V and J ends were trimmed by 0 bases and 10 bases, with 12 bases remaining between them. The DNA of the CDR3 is TGCAGCGTTGAAGATCAGTGGATCGGAGCTTTCTTT. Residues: CSVEDQWIGAFF. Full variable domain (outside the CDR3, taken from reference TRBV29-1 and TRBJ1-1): SAVISQKPSRDICQRGTSLTIQCQVDSQVTMMFWYRQQPGQSLTLIATANQGSEATYESGFVIDKFPISRPNLTFSTLTVSNMSPEDSSIYLCSVEDQWIGAFFGQGTRLTVV.

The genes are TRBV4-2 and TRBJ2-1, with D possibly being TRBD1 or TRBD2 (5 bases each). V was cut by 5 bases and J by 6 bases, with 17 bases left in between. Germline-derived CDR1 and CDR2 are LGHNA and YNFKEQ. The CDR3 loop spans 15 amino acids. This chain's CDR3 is CASSTGDGSINEQFF. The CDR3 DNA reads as TGTGCCAGCAGCACCGGGGACGGATCTATCAATGAGCAGTTCTTC.

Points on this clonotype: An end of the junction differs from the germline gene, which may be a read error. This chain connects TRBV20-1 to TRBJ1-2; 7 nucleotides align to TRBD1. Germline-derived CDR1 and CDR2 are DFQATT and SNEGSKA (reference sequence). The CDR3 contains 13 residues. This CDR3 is CSARDRVNYGYTF. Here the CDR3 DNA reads TGCAGTGCCAGAGACAGGGTAAACTATGGCTACACCTTC.

The CDR3 bases are TGTGCCAGCAGTGAACGCGGGGAGCGTTCCTACGAGCAGTACTTC. Its protein product is CASSERGERSYEQYF. This chain joins TRBV25-1 and TRBJ2-7; D perhaps matches TRBD2 (6 bases). V was trimmed by 2 bases and J by 1 base, leaving 12 bases between them. Germline assignment: CDR1 MGHDK and CDR2 SYGVNS. The CDR3 is 15 residues long.

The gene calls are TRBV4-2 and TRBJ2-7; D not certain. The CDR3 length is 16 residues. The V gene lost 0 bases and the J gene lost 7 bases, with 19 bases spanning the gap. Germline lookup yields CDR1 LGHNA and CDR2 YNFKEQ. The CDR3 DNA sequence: TGTGCCAGCAGCCAAGAGTCCGCTCTACAAGGGCGGGAGCAGTACTTC. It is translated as CASSQESALQGREQYF.

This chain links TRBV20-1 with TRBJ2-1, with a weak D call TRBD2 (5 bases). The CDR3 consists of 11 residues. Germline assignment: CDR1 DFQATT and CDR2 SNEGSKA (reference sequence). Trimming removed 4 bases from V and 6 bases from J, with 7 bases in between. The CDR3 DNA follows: TGCAGTGCTATAGAGGGCAATGAGCAGTTCTTC. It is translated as CSAIEGNEQFF.

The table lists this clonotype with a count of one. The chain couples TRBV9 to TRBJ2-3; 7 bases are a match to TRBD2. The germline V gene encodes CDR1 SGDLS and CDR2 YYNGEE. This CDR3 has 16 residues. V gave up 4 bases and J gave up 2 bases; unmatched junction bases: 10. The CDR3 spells CASSPRPSGFTDTQYF. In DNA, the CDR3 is TGTGCCAGCAGCCCTCGGCCTAGCGGATTCACAGATACGCAGTATTTT.

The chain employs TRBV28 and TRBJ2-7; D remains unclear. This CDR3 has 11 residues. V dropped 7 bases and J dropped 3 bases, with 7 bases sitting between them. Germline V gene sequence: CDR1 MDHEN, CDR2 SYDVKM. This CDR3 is CASKRDYEQYF. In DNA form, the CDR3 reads TGTGCCAGCAAGAGAGACTACGAGCAGTACTTC.

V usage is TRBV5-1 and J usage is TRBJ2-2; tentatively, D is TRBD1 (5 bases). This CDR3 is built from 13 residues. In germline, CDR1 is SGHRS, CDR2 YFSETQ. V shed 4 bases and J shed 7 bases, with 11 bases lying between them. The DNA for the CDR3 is TGCGCCAGCAGCGCCACGACAGACGGGGAGCTGTTTTTT. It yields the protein CASSATTDGELFF.

CDR3 residues: CATSRDAAGSEETQYF. DNA for the CDR3: TGTGCCACCAGCAGAGACGCGGCAGGGTCGGAAGAGACCCAGTACTTC. The rearrangement uses TRBV15 and TRBJ2-5; D is possibly TRBD1 (5 bases). Trimming pared 0 bases from V and 3 bases from J, leaving 14 bases between. The CDR3 has 16 amino acids. Germline CDR1 is LNHNV and CDR2 is YYDKDF (reference sequence).

The CDR3 region is CASSVDPGRGQETQYF. The DNA for the CDR3 is TGTGCCAGCAGCGTAGACCCGGGACGCGGGCAAGAGACCCAGTACTTC. The chain joins TRBV9 to TRBJ2-5; either TRBD1 or TRBD2 may fit D (5 bases each). Trimming took 0 bases from V and 2 from J, leaving 14 bases between them. In germline, CDR1 is SGDLS, CDR2 YYNGEE. CDR3 length: 16 amino acids. Full variable domain (rest looked up from reference TRBV9 and TRBJ2-5): DSGVTQTPKHLITATGQRVTLRCSPRSGDLSVYWYQQSLDQGLQFLIQYYNGEERAKGNILERFSAQQFPDLHSELNLSSLELGDSALYFCASSVDPGRGQETQYFGPGTRLLVL.

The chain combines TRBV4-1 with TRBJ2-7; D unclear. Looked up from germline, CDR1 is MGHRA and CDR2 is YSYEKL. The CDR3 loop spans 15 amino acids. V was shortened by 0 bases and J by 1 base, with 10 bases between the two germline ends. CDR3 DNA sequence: TGCGCCAGCAGCCAAGATGGGCTAAAATCCTACGAGCAGTACTTC. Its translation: CASSQDGLKSYEQYF.

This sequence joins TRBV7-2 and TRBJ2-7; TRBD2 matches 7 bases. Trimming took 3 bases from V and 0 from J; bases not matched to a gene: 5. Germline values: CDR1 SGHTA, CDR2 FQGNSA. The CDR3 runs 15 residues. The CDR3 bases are TGTGCCAGCAGCTTTTCTCTAGCGGCCTCCTACGAGCAGTACTTC. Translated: CASSFSLAASYEQYF.

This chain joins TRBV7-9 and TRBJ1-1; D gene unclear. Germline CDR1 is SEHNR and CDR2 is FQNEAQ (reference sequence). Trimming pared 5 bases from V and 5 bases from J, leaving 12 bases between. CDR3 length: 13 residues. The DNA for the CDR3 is TGTGCCAGCAGCCGGACCGAGTGGACTGAAGCTTTCTTT. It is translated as CASSRTEWTEAFF.

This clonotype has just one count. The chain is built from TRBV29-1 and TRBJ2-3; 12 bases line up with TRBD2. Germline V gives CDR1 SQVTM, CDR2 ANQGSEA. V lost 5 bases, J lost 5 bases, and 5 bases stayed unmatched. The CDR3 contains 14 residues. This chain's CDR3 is CSVWLAGGVDTQYF. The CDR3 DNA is TGCAGCGTTTGGCTAGCGGGAGGGGTAGATACGCAGTATTTT.

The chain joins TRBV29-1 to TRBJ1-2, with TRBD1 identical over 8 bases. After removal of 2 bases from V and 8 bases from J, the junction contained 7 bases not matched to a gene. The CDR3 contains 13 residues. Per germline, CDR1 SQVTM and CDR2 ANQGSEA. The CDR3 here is CSVEFQGALGYTF. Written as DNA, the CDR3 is TGCAGCGTTGAATTTCAGGGGGCCCTGGGCTACACCTTC.

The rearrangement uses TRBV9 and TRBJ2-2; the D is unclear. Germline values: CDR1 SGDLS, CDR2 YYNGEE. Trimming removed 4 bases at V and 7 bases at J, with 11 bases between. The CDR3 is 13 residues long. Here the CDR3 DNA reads TGTGCCAGCAGCCCCACGATGGGCGGGGAGCTGTTTTTT. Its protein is CASSPTMGGELFF.

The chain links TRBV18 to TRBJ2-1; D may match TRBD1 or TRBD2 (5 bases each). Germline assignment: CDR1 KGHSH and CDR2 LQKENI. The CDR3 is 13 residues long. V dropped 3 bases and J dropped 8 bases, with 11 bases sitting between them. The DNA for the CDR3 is TGTGCCAGCTCACCCCCAGGGAGCGATGAGCAGTTCTTC. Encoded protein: CASSPPGSDEQFF.

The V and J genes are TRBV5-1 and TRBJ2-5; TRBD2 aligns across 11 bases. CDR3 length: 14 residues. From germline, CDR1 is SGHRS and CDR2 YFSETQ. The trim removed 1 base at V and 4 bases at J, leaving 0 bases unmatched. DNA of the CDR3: TGCGCCAGCAGCTTGACTAGCGGGAGAGAGACCCAGTACTTC. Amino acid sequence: CASSLTSGRETQYF.